This T cell receptor beta chain was sequenced in a study of blood T cell repertoires in COVID-19. Here immunoSEQ multiplex PCR was the method, and the copy in TCRdb shows in-frame clones only, minus some. The table has under 400,000 clones, 65% to 90% seen once; the top ten hold about 4.2%. Participants, about 18 to 95 years old, spanned 25 or so US areas. Cohorts were assigned according to the clinical history that participants reported. The CDR3 is made up of 17 amino acids. In germline, CDR1 is ENHRY, CDR2 SYGVKD. J gave up 2 bases and V 4 bases, and 7 bases lay outside the gene matches. The rearrangement uses TRBV10-3 and TRBJ2-2; TRBD2 matches 10 bases. The sequencing sample was made of PBMCs or T cells enriched from blood (not recorded which). This receptor was taken from a woman aged 35 to 49 with acute COVID-19. This CDR3 is CAISAPTSGVNTGELFF. CDR3 bases: TGTGCCATCAGTGCTCCAACTAGCGGGGTAAACACCGGGGAGCTGTTTTTT.